The 30 T cell receptor beta chains in this list originate from one sample, sequenced in a study of blood T cell repertoires in COVID-19. Assay: immunoSEQ multiplex PCR; the TCRdb copy retains only in-frame clones and omits some. Here the sample spans 150,000 or so clones, about 90% being singletons. The sequenced sample was peripheral blood. These receptors were taken from a man aged 45-65 years with acute or convalescent COVID-19.

The chain combines TRBV3-1 (or the pseudogene TRBV3-2) with TRBJ1-6, with 10 bases fitting TRBD1. This CDR3 has 18 residues. Looked up from germline, CDR1 is LGHDT and CDR2 is YNNKEL (reference sequence). V lost 4 bases to trimming and J lost 1 base; unmatched junction nucleotides: 7. In DNA, the CDR3 is TGTGCCAGCAGCCCCGACAGGGGGCCATTTTCCTATAATTCACCCCTCCACTTT. Protein product: CASSPDRGPFSYNSPLHF.

V and J are TRBV19 and TRBJ1-5; TRBD1 matches at 8 bases. The CDR3 totals 15 residues. The V gene's germline CDR1 is LNHDA and CDR2 SQIVND (reference sequence). The junction had 8 bases not matched to a gene; V was cut back by 3 bases and J by 7 bases. The CDR3 loop is CASSIRQGYVQPQHF. In DNA, the CDR3 is TGTGCCAGTAGTATTCGACAGGGGTATGTCCAGCCCCAGCATTTT.

This chain joins TRBV19 and TRBJ2-1, with TRBD2 matching 7 bases. The V segment lost 3 bases and the J segment 9 bases; nucleotides outside the gene matches: 8. The CDR3 has 14 residues. Germline assignment: CDR1 LNHDA and CDR2 SQIVND (reference sequence). The CDR3 nucleotides are TGTGCCAGTAGTATCCAGCGGGGCGGGATTGAGCAGTTCTTC. Protein product: CASSIQRGGIEQFF.

V and J are TRBV27 and TRBJ1-6; D might be TRBD1 (5 bases). V lost 4 bases and J lost 15, with 22 bases in between. The CDR3 is 15 amino acids. Germline CDR1 MNHEY, CDR2 SMNVEV (reference sequence). The CDR3 coding sequence is TGTGCCAGCAGTTCCCGGACCTTATCCCGGGGGGGCCTCCACTTT. Protein product: CASSSRTLSRGGLHF.

This clone came up a few times. The genes are TRBV7-7 and TRBJ2-7, with D tentatively TRBD1 (5 bases). V shed 5 bases and J shed 3 bases, with 23 bases lying between them. The CDR3 is 17 amino acids. CDR1 is SSHAT, CDR2 FNYEAQ, per germline (reference sequence). The CDR3 loop is CASSPRLDMALGYEQYF. The CDR3 DNA reads TGTGCCAGCAGCCCCAGATTGGACATGGCCTTGGGCTACGAGCAGTACTTC.

This rearrangement joins TRBV6-2 or TRBV6-3 to TRBJ1-3; D unresolved. The germline V gene encodes CDR1 MNHEY and CDR2 SVGEGT. The germline V and J ends were trimmed by 1 base and 0 bases, with 7 bases remaining between them. This CDR3 spans 15 amino acids. Here the CDR3 DNA reads TGTGCCAGCAGTTACTTCGCGAGCTCTGGAAACACCATATATTTT. Its translation: CASSYFASSGNTIYF.

The chain combines TRBV5-4 with TRBJ1-4, with D unresolved. Per the germline V gene, CDR1 is SGHNT and CDR2 is YYREEE (reference sequence). The CDR3 totals 14 residues. V was clipped by 4 bases and J by 8 bases, with 15 bases between them. The DNA for the CDR3 is TGTGCCAGCAGCCCAACGAGGGTCGGGGAAAAACTGTTTTTT. The encoded protein is CASSPTRVGEKLFF.

The genes are TRBV24-1 and TRBJ2-3; D possibly corresponds to TRBD1 (6 bases). Per the germline V gene, CDR1 is KGHDR and CDR2 is SFDVKD. The CDR3 is 15 residues long. V lost 9 bases and J lost 2, with 17 bases in between. CDR3 in amino acids: CATGLGAQTTDTQYF. CDR3 bases: TGTGCCACCGGCCTGGGGGCCCAGACCACAGATACGCAGTATTTT.

The chain joins TRBV6-1 to TRBJ1-1; TRBD1 matches at 7 bases. The V segment lost 5 bases and the J segment 4 bases; nucleotides outside the gene matches: 7. This CDR3 region has 14 residues. Looked up from germline, CDR1 is MNHNS and CDR2 is SASEGT. The CDR3 sequence: CASSSAAGGTEAFF. The CDR3 DNA sequence: TGTGCCAGCAGTTCCGCCGCAGGGGGCACTGAAGCTTTCTTT.

The chain links TRBV11-1 to TRBJ2-7, with 9 nucleotides matching TRBD2. V was clipped by 5 bases and J by 2 bases; unmatched bases: 10. The CDR3 sequence is 16 residues long. Germline V CDR1 and CDR2: SGHAT, FQDESV (reference sequence). Here the CDR3 reads CASSPIAGARAYEQYF. The CDR3 bases are TGTGCCAGCAGCCCTATAGCGGGAGCCAGGGCCTACGAGCAGTACTTC.

The gene calls are TRBV28 and TRBJ2-5; the D gene is possibly TRBD1 (6 bases). This CDR3 has 14 amino acids. Germline lookup yields CDR1 MDHEN and CDR2 SYDVKM. The ends were cut back, 5 bases at V and 7 bases at J, with 17 bases in the middle. The CDR3 DNA reads as TGTGCCAGCAGTCCCCGGACAGTGCGGCGGACCCAGTACTTC. Amino acids: CASSPRTVRRTQYF.

The V and J genes are TRBV4-2 and TRBJ1-2, with 8 bases that match TRBD1. The CDR3 totals 14 residues. Germline values: CDR1 LGHNA, CDR2 YNFKEQ. J was trimmed by 8 bases and V by 0 bases; bases with no gene match: 5. CDR3 sequence: CASSQDIQGEGYTF. The CDR3 bases are TGTGCCAGCAGCCAAGATATACAGGGGGAGGGCTACACCTTC.

This sequence joins TRBV4-1 and TRBJ1-1; 12 nucleotides line up with TRBD1. This CDR3 has 20 amino acids. Germline loops: CDR1 MGHRA, CDR2 YSYEKL. J was trimmed by 5 bases and V by 1 base; bases with no gene match: 17. The CDR3 loop reads CASSQVGGAGTGGIWTEAFF. The CDR3 region has the DNA TGCGCCAGCAGCCAAGTTGGGGGAGCAGGGACAGGGGGCATTTGGACTGAAGCTTTCTTT.

The chain carries TRBV18 and TRBJ2-2; the D is unclear. The CDR3 length is 15 residues. CDR1 is KGHSH and CDR2 is LQKENI in the germline V gene. The ends were cut back, 3 bases at V and 5 bases at J, with 13 bases in the middle. The CDR3 nucleotides read TGTGCCAGCTCACCCAATCTGGTCGGGACCGGGGAGCTGTTTTTT. Translating it yields CASSPNLVGTGELFF.

The chain joins TRBV5-1 to TRBJ2-7; 7 nucleotides agree with TRBD2. This CDR3 has 15 residues. Germline V gene data show CDR1 as SGHRS and CDR2 as YFSETQ. V lost 0 bases and J lost 3; bases outside the gene matches: 6. The CDR3: CASSLAGGTIYEQYF. For the CDR3, the DNA is TGCGCCAGCAGCTTGGCCGGGGGGACTATCTACGAGCAGTACTTC.

As regards this clone: This may be a read error, as it is one base from a much larger clone. In the same sample, other DNA sequences code for this CDR3. The chain links TRBV5-1 to TRBJ2-3; 10 bases agree with TRBD1. There are 15 residues in the CDR3. From germline, CDR1 is SGHRS and CDR2 YFSETQ. CDR3 in amino acids: CASSVDRGGTDTQYF. DNA of the CDR3: TGCGCCAGCAGCGTGGACAGGGGGGGCACAGATACGCAATATTTT. Looking up the rest from reference TRBV5-1 and TRBJ2-3 gives the full variable domain: KAGVTQTPRYLIKTRGQQVTLSCSPISGHRSVSWYQQTPGQGLQFLFEYFSETQRNKGNFPGRFSGRQFSNSRSEMNVSTLELGDSALYLCASSVDRGGTDTQYFGPGTRLTVL.

The chain joins TRBV5-1 to TRBJ2-6, with D perhaps TRBD1 (6 bases). The CDR3 sequence is 16 residues long. Germline lookup yields CDR1 SGHRS and CDR2 YFSETQ. The V and J ends lost 6 bases and 0 bases respectively, with 13 bases between them. CDR3 residues: CASTQGWISGANVLTF. The CDR3 DNA is TGCGCCAGCACGCAGGGGTGGATCTCTGGGGCCAACGTCCTGACTTTC.

This rearrangement joins TRBV2 to TRBJ1-5; tentatively, D is TRBD1 (6 bases). With 6 bases removed from V and 9 bases from J, the gap between germline ends came to 18 bases. The CDR3 loop spans 14 amino acids. Per germline, CDR1 SNHLY and CDR2 FYNNEI. This chain's CDR3 is CASRSGTGRLPQHF. DNA for the CDR3: TGTGCCAGCAGAAGCGGAACAGGGCGATTGCCCCAGCATTTT. Looking up the rest from reference TRBV2 and TRBJ1-5 gives the full variable domain: EPEVTQTPSHQVTQMGQEVILRCVPISNHLYFYWYRQILGQKVEFLVSFYNNEISEKSEIFDDQFSVERPDGSNFTLKIRSTKLEDSAMYFCASRSGTGRLPQHFGDGTRLSIL.

V usage is TRBV5-4 and J usage is TRBJ1-2; 8 bases are a match to TRBD1. The CDR3 extends over 13 amino acids. V was pared by 4 bases and J by 3 bases, with 2 bases of the junction left unmatched. Germline assignment: CDR1 SGHNT and CDR2 YYREEE (reference sequence). The CDR3 DNA sequence: TGTGCCAGCAGCGAGGGACAGGACTATGGCTACACCTTC. It codes for CASSEGQDYGYTF.

V is TRBV5-1 and J is TRBJ2-5; D gene uncertain. CDR1 is SGHRS, CDR2 YFSETQ, per germline. This CDR3 is 11 amino acids long. Trimming pared 4 bases from V and 2 bases from J, leaving 3 bases between. CDR3 in DNA: TGCGCCAGCAGCCCGCAAGAGACCCAGTACTTC. It specifies CASSPQETQYF.

The rearrangement links TRBV10-3 to TRBJ2-2; maybe TRBD1 (6 bases). CDR1 ENHRY and CDR2 SYGVKD come from the germline V gene. CDR3 length: 13 residues. V was shortened by 6 bases and J by 2 bases, with 7 bases between the two germline ends. The DNA of the CDR3 is TGTGCCATCAGACAGGGAAACACCGGGGAGCTGTTTTTT. Residues: CAIRQGNTGELFF.

The genes are TRBV6-5 and TRBJ1-1; D gene unclear. This CDR3 spans 16 amino acids. Trimming took off 0 bases at V and 0 bases at J, with 11 bases between the two ends. Germline assignment: CDR1 MNHEY and CDR2 SVGAGI. CDR3 in DNA: TGTGCCAGCAGTTACTCGAACCAGGCCATGAACACTGAAGCTTTCTTT. Encoded protein: CASSYSNQAMNTEAFF.

The CDR3, as DNA: TGTGCCACCCGCCTAGCGGGGGTAAACAATGAGCAGTTCTTC. It translates to CATRLAGVNNEQFF. This chain connects TRBV19 to TRBJ2-1; 10 positions match TRBD2. The CDR3 runs 14 residues. The V segment lost 10 bases and the J segment 5 bases; nucleotides outside the gene matches: 8. Germline values: CDR1 LNHDA, CDR2 SQIVND (reference sequence).

This clone has just a few counts. This chain links TRBV5-1 with TRBJ1-1; TRBD1 agrees at 7 bases. CDR1 SGHRS and CDR2 YFSETQ come from the germline V gene. The trim removed 4 bases at V and 11 bases at J, leaving 11 bases unmatched. There are 13 residues in the CDR3. The CDR3 spells CASSEDRQTAAFF. CDR3 sequence (DNA): TGCGCCAGCAGCGAGGACAGGCAGACTGCGGCTTTCTTT.

The chain carries TRBV27 and TRBJ2-2, with a possible D match to TRBD1 (6 bases). CDR1 and CDR2 from the germline V gene are MNHEY and SMNVEV (reference sequence). There are 18 residues in the CDR3. V was trimmed by 3 bases and J by 5 bases, leaving 22 bases between them. CDR3 sequence reads: CASSFRFIATGNTGELFF. For the CDR3, the DNA is TGTGCCAGCAGTTTTAGGTTCATCGCGACAGGAAATACCGGGGAGCTGTTTTTT.

The chain combines TRBV27 with TRBJ1-3, with 8 bases identical to TRBD1. J was trimmed by 1 base and V by 5 bases; bases with no gene match: 10. CDR3 size: 17 residues. In germline, CDR1 is MNHEY, CDR2 SMNVEV (reference sequence). The CDR3 DNA reads as TGTGCCAGCAGTGCTACAGGGGGTCGCCGATCTGGAAACACCATATATTTT. Protein product: CASSATGGRRSGNTIYF.

The chain carries TRBV6-2 or TRBV6-3 and TRBJ2-5; D uncertain. The V end was cut by 2 bases, the J end by 0 bases, with 13 bases between. The CDR3 has 16 residues. Germline V gives CDR1 MNHEY, CDR2 SVGEGT. The CDR3 DNA is TGTGCCAGCAGTTACGTCTCTCTAACTAACCAAGAGACCCAGTACTTC. It is translated as CASSYVSLTNQETQYF.

J is TRBJ2-7 and V is TRBV4-1, with 10 bases lining up with TRBD2. This CDR3 spans 17 amino acids. CDR1 is MGHRA, CDR2 YSYEKL, per germline. V gave up 3 bases and J gave up 2 bases; unmatched junction bases: 10. The CDR3 region has the DNA TGCGCCAGCAGCCATAGACTAGCGGGTAAAGGCACCTACGAGCAGTACTTC. Encoded protein: CASSHRLAGKGTYEQYF.

The chain couples TRBV9 to TRBJ2-5, with 10 bases fitting TRBD1. The CDR3 runs 15 residues. With V trimmed by 3 bases and J by 5 bases, 7 bases remained unmatched. Per the germline V gene, CDR1 is SGDLS and CDR2 is YYNGEE. The CDR3 loop reads CASSGGQGLWETQYF. The CDR3 bases are TGTGCCAGCAGCGGGGGACAGGGGCTGTGGGAGACCCAGTACTTC.

The chain joins TRBV2 to TRBJ1-1; D possibly corresponds to TRBD1 (5 bases). The CDR3 spans 14 residues. V was clipped by 7 bases and J by 1 base, with 13 bases between them. CDR1 is SNHLY, CDR2 FYNNEI, per germline. In DNA form, the CDR3 reads TGTGCCAGCAACAGGAACAGGCCGAACACTGAAGCTTTCTTT. It translates to CASNRNRPNTEAFF.